These 21 T cell receptor beta chains were sequenced from one sample in a study of blood T cell repertoires in COVID-19. Repertoires were generated with immunoSEQ multiplex PCR, while TCRdb's copy carries only in-frame clones and drops some. The sample consists of some 240,000 clones, less than 85% of them appearing once. Sequencing input: peripheral blood. Every receptor here comes from a woman in her 70s with acute or convalescent COVID-19.

J is TRBJ1-1 and V is TRBV5-1, with 12 bases identical to TRBD1. Unmatched junction bases numbered 6, after V lost 4 bases and J lost 2 bases. The germline CDR1 and CDR2 sequences are SGHRS and YFSETQ. The CDR3 runs to 16 residues. CDR3: CASSSGTGGLNTEAFF. The DNA of the CDR3 is TGCGCCAGCAGCAGCGGGACAGGGGGCCTAAACACTGAAGCTTTCTTT.

This clone has just a few counts. J is TRBJ1-1 and V is TRBV13, with 10 bases matching TRBD1. V was clipped by 7 bases and J by 11 bases; unmatched bases: 16. CDR1 is PRHDT, CDR2 FYEKMQ, per germline (reference sequence). The CDR3 is made up of 15 amino acids. CDR3 bases: TGTGCCAGCACCCCGACAGGGGGCGATCGGTCGGGTGCTTTCTTT. This gives the protein CASTPTGGDRSGAFF.

V and J are TRBV16 and TRBJ1-6; 8 positions agree with TRBD1. The CDR3 spans 15 residues. Germline V gene data show CDR1 as KGHSY and CDR2 as FQNENV. The trim removed 4 bases at V and 7 bases at J, leaving 6 bases unmatched. The CDR3 DNA is TGTGCCAGCAGCCGTTCAGGGGGCAGGAATTCACCCCTCCACTTT. Protein: CASSRSGGRNSPLHF.

The CDR3 is CASSAGTGYYEQYF. In nucleotides, the CDR3 is TGTGCCAGCAGTGCCGGGACAGGGTACTACGAGCAGTACTTC. This chain joins TRBV9 and TRBJ2-7; 9 bases match TRBD1. CDR1 and CDR2 from the germline V gene are SGDLS and YYNGEE. The CDR3 is 14 amino acids. After removal of 5 bases from V and 3 bases from J, the junction contained 6 bases not matched to a gene.

This clone was seen a few times. At the DNA level, this CDR3 is encoded by other sequences in the same sample as well. V gene TRBV1 combines with J gene TRBJ2-7; the table's TRBD2 call for D was not verified on the DNA. TRBV1 is assigned pseudogene status. The CDR3 is 19 residues long. The CDR3 sequence is CTSSHATRGGAPAPYEQYV. The CDR3 DNA is TGCACCAGCAGCCACGCAACTCGCGGGGGGGCGCCGGCGCCCTACGAGCAGTACGTC.

This clone has just a few counts. The CDR3 DNA reads TGTGCCAGCAGCTTAAGGAAAGGCGGCCCAGTTAGCTCCTACAATGAGCAGTTCTTC. Protein sequence: CASSLRKGGPVSSYNEQFF. The rearrangement uses TRBV7-6 and TRBJ2-1; D gene unclear. V was cut by 2 bases and J by 0 bases, with 20 bases left in between. Germline assignment: CDR1 SGHVS and CDR2 FNYEAQ. CDR3 length equals 19 residues.

The chain combines TRBV3-1 (or the pseudogene TRBV3-2) with TRBJ2-4, with a possible D match to TRBD1 (5 bases). The CDR3 has 16 amino acids. Germline CDR1 and CDR2: LGHDT and YNNKEL (reference sequence). The V and J ends lost 1 base and 2 bases respectively, with 12 bases between them. Here the CDR3 DNA reads TGTGCCAGCAGCCAAGCTCAGGGTTTCACCAAAAACATTCAGTACTTC. Protein sequence: CASSQAQGFTKNIQYF.

A word on this clone: Additional DNA sequences in this sample encode the identical CDR3. CDR3 loop: CASSPGQGNEKLFF. The DNA for the CDR3 is TGTGCCAGCTCACCTGGACAGGGTAATGAAAAACTGTTTTTT. The gene calls are TRBV18 and TRBJ1-4, with TRBD1 matching over 8 bases. CDR1 is KGHSH and CDR2 is LQKENI in the germline V gene. This CDR3 is 14 amino acids long. With 3 bases clipped from V and 4 bases from J, the junction kept 1 base outside the gene matches.

CDR3 sequence: CASSDYPTGAEGGQYF. CDR3 DNA sequence: TGTGCCAGCAGTGACTACCCGACAGGGGCGGAGGGAGGGCAGTATTTT. The gene calls are TRBV25-1 and TRBJ2-3; the match to TRBD1 covers 8 bases. The CDR3 covers 16 residues. From germline, CDR1 is MGHDK and CDR2 SYGVNS. Trimming cost V 3 bases and J 11 bases; bases outside gene matches: 16.

The chain joins TRBV4-1 to TRBJ1-4; 7 nucleotides agree with TRBD1. This CDR3 has 15 residues. V trimming: 4 bases; J trimming: 1 base; junction bases outside the gene matches: 3. Germline V gene lookup returns CDR1 MGHRA and CDR2 YSYEKL. Here the CDR3 DNA reads TGCGCCAGCAGCCTCGGACAGGAAACTAATGAAAAACTGTTTTTT. This gives the protein CASSLGQETNEKLFF.

The chain has TRBV7-2 and TRBJ1-4, with TRBD1 matching over 9 bases. The CDR3 is 16 residues long. Germline CDR1 and CDR2: SGHTA and FQGNSA. V gave up 2 bases and J gave up 8 bases; unmatched junction bases: 9. The CDR3 coding sequence is TGTGCCAGCAGCTTAATGGGACAGGGTATAGGGGAAAAACTGTTTTTT. This translates into CASSLMGQGIGEKLFF.

The V gene is TRBV12-3 or TRBV12-4, the J gene TRBJ1-1; D is ambiguous. V was shortened by 6 bases and J by 7 bases, with 12 bases between the two germline ends. This CDR3 is 12 amino acids long. CDR3 residues: CASSWAEGEAFF. CDR3 coding DNA: TGTGCCAGCAGCTGGGCTGAAGGTGAAGCTTTCTTT.

This chain joins TRBV6-4 and TRBJ1-1; 10 bases line up with TRBD1. V lost 2 bases, J lost 4 bases, and 4 bases stayed unmatched. The CDR3 spans 15 residues. Germline lookup yields CDR1 MRHNA and CDR2 SNTAGT. The CDR3 DNA follows: TGTGCCAGCAGTGACACCGGGACAGGGGCCACTGAAGCTTTCTTT. Protein sequence: CASSDTGTGATEAFF.

V is TRBV4-1 and J is TRBJ2-3; 9 nucleotides line up with TRBD1. Germline CDR1 is MGHRA and CDR2 is YSYEKL. J lost 2 bases, V lost 1 base, and 7 bases had no gene match. This CDR3 has 17 amino acids. The CDR3 bases are TGCGCCAGCAGCCAAGCTCCCGGGACAGGGAACACAGATACGCAGTATTTT. As protein: CASSQAPGTGNTDTQYF.

The chain uses TRBV9 and TRBJ2-4, with TRBD1 matching over 7 bases. The CDR3 runs 15 residues. Germline trimming cut 0 bases from V and 6 bases from J; bases unmatched to any gene: 6. The germline CDR1 and CDR2 sequences are SGDLS and YYNGEE. CDR3 DNA: TGTGCCAGCAGCGTAGCGGTAGGGGGCGCAAACATTCAGTACTTC. The encoded protein is CASSVAVGGANIQYF.

This clone was seen once. The V and J genes are TRBV30 and TRBJ2-3; 10 positions agree with TRBD2. This CDR3 has 17 amino acids. Per the germline V gene, CDR1 is GTSNPN and CDR2 is SVGIG (reference sequence). Losses at the gene ends were 2 bases for V and 3 bases for J; bases not matched to a gene: 11. CDR3 coding DNA: TGTGCCTGGAGTAGGCTAGCGGGGGTATTTGGGACAGATACGCAGTATTTT. Translating it yields CAWSRLAGVFGTDTQYF. The full variable domain, its missing parts supplied by reference TRBV30 and TRBJ2-3, is SQTIHQWPATLVQPVGSPLSLECTVEGTSNPNLYWYRQAAGRGLQLLFYSVGIGQISSEVPQNLSASRPQDRQFILSSKKLLLSDSGFYLCAWSRLAGVFGTDTQYFGPGTRLTVL.

The CDR3: CASSLLTGSVEQFF. CDR3 DNA: TGTGCCAGCAGTTTGCTAACAGGGTCCGTCGAGCAGTTCTTC. The chain has TRBV27 and TRBJ2-1, with D tentatively TRBD1 (6 bases). This CDR3 is 14 amino acids long. V was pared by 3 bases and J by 10 bases, with 16 bases between. In germline, CDR1 is MNHEY, CDR2 SMNVEV (reference sequence).

V usage is TRBV5-1 and J usage is TRBJ2-5; tentatively, D is TRBD2 (5 bases). CDR1 is SGHRS and CDR2 is YFSETQ in the germline V gene. Trimming took off 0 bases at V and 2 bases at J, with 11 bases between the two ends. This CDR3 spans 15 amino acids. The CDR3 DNA sequence: TGCGCCAGCAGCTTGGAAGGAGGTGGGCAAGAGACCCAGTACTTC. Translating it yields CASSLEGGGQETQYF.

This chain links TRBV3-1 (or the pseudogene TRBV3-2) with TRBJ1-3; maybe TRBD1 (5 bases). The CDR3 length is 12 residues. V was clipped by 1 base and J by 11 bases, with 9 bases between them. Germline CDR1 is LGHDT and CDR2 is YNNKEL (reference sequence). For the CDR3, the DNA is TGTGCCAGCAGCCAAGCGGGGGTGGCCATATATTTT. Translation gives CASSQAGVAIYF.

J is TRBJ2-1 and V is TRBV5-6; 9 bases line up with TRBD2. Trimming removed 2 bases from V and 8 bases from J; junction bases left unmatched: 5. Germline V gives CDR1 SGHDT, CDR2 YYEEEE. The CDR3 sequence is 14 residues long. This chain's CDR3 is CASSLGGGAYEQFF. CDR3 bases: TGTGCCAGCAGCTTAGGCGGGGGGGCGTATGAGCAGTTCTTC.

The chain is built from TRBV3-1 (or the pseudogene TRBV3-2) and TRBJ1-4, with D perhaps matching TRBD1 (6 bases). Trimming pared 4 bases from V and 0 bases from J, leaving 15 bases between. Germline values: CDR1 LGHDT, CDR2 YNNKEL (reference sequence). The CDR3 has 17 residues. The CDR3 coding sequence is TGTGCCAGCAGCCTACAGGGAGTGGGTGCAACTAATGAAAAACTGTTTTTT. It encodes CASSLQGVGATNEKLFF.